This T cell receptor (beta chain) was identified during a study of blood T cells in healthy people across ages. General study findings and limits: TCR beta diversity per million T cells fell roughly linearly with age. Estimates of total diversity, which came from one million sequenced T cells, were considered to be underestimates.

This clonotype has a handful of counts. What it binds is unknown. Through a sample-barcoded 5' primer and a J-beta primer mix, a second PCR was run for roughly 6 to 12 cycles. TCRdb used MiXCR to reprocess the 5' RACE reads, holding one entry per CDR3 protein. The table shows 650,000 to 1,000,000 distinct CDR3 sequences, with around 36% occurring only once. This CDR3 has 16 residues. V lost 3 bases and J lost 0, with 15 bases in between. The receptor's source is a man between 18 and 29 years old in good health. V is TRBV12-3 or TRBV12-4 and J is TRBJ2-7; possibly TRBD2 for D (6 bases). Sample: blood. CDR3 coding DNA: TGTGCCAGCAGTTTGGACGGGGGAACGAGCTCCTACGAGCAGTACTTC. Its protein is CASSLDGGTSSYEQYF.